What follows describes a single T cell receptor (beta chain). Its antigen is currently unknown. The CDR3 totals 16 residues. Germline CDR1 is KGHDR and CDR2 is SFDVKD. With 3 bases clipped from V and 0 bases from J, the junction kept 3 bases outside the gene matches. This entry is derived from a study of vaccination effects on CD4 cells after COVID-19. Before any sequencing was done, the ViraFEST assay used viral peptide pools to expand antigen-specific CD4+ T cells. Cultured cells yielded isolated CD4+ T cells after about ten days. Two-dose BNT162b2 or mRNA-1273 vaccination was given to participants. This table comes from immunoSEQ multiplex PCR, and its TCRdb copy is limited to in-frame clones, with some not included. The sample consists of approximately 23,000 clones, around 70% of them appearing once.

The TCR was taken from a human donor who received a COVID-19 vaccine. The V gene is TRBV24-1, the J gene TRBJ2-2; 7 bases agree with TRBD1. The sequencing used CD4+ T cells from PBMCs cultured with SARS-CoV-2 spike peptides, collected after COVID-19 vaccination. The CDR3 sequence: CATSDAGTANTGELFF. The CDR3 coding sequence is TGTGCCACCAGTGATGCCGGGACAGCGAACACCGGGGAGCTGTTTTTT.